The clone carrying this TCR beta chain was detected ten times or more. Antigen specificity is unknown. TCR beta CDR3 regions were amplified from RNA. The HTBI primer set drove a first-round RT-PCR of the TCR CDR3. MiXCR, run by TCRdb on the multiplex PCR reads, gives a single entry per CDR3 protein. The data show about 740,000 distinct CDR3 sequences, 14% seen once. The sample originates from a study of T cells in Graves' hyperthyroidism and ophthalmopathy. The overall study: Prior to any treatment, at the point of initial diagnosis, peripheral blood was collected.

The study, taken as a whole, reports: Most thyroid clonotypes expanded above 0.001 were also detected in blood.

V lost 5 bases, J lost 5 bases, and 18 bases lay in between. This CDR3 has 15 residues. Looked up from germline, CDR1 is MNHEY and CDR2 is SVGEGT. No ophthalmopathy progression within 18 months constituted stable Graves' hyperthyroidism. Those with hyperthyroidism were 18 to 65 years old, newly diagnosed, and ill for under 2 months. This chain uses TRBV6-2 or TRBV6-3 with TRBJ1-2; possible D gene TRBD1, 6 bases. The sample was blood. This receptor was obtained from a woman younger than 30 with Graves' hyperthyroidism. CDR3 DNA: TGTGCCAGCAGTACCACGGACGGGACAAGTTATGGCTACACCTTC. Protein product: CASSTTDGTSYGYTF.